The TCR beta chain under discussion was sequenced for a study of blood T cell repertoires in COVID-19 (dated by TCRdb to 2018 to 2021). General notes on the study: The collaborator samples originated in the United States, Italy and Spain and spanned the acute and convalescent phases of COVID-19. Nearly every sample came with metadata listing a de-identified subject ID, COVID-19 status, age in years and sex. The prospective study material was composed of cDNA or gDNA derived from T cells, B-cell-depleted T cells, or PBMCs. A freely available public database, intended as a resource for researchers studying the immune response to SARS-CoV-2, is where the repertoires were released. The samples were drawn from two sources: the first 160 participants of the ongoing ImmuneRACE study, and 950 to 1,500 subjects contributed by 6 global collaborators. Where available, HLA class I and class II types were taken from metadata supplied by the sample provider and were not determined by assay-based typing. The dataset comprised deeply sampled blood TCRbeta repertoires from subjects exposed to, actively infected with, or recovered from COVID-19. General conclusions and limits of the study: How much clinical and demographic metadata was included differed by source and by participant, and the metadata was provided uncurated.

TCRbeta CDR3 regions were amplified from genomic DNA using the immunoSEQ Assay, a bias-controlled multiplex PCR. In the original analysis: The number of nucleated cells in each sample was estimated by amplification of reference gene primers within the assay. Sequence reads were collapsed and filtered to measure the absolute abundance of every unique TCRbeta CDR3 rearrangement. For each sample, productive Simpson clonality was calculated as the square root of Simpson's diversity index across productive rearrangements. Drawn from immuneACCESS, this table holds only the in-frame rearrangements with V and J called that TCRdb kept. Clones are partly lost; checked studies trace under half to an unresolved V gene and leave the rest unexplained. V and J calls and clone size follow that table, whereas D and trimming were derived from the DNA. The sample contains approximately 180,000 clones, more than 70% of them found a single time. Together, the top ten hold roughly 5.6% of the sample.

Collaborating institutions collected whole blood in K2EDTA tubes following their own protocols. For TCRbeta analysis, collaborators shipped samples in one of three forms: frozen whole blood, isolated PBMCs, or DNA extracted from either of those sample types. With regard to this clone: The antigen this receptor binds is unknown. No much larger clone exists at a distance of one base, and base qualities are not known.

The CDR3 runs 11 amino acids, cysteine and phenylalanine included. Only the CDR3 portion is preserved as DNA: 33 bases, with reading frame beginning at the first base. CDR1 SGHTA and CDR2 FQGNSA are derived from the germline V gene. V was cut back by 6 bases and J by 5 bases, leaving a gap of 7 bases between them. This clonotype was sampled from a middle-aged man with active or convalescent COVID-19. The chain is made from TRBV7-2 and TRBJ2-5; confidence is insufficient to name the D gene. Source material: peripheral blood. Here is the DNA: TGTGCCAGCAGTAGTCGGGAGACCCAGTACTTC. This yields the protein CASSSRETQYF.